The entry that follows covers one T cell receptor (beta chain) sequence. Trimming stripped 2 bases from V and 3 bases from J, with 8 bases between. Germline CDR1 SGHDT, CDR2 YYEEEE. The CDR3 contains 13 residues. TCRdb re-called the 5' RACE reads through MiXCR, storing one row per CDR3 protein. The data contain approximately 6,300 distinct CDR3 sequences, about 75% of them singletons. Sequenced sample: memory CD4+ T cells sorted from a lymph node. The sample's subset: memory CD4+ T cells, CD4+CD45RO+CD25-. V is TRBV5-6 and J is TRBJ1-1; no clear D. This TCR was recovered from a female donor with breast cancer. CDR3 sequence (DNA): TGTGCCAGCAGCTTCGACACAGACACTGAAGCTTTCTTT. Encoded protein: CASSFDTDTEAFF. Full variable domain (rest looked up from reference TRBV5-6 and TRBJ1-1): DAGVTQSPTHLIKTRGQQVTLRCSPKSGHDTVSWYQQALGQGPQFIFQYYEEEERQRGNFPDRFSGHQFPNYSSELNVNALLLGDSALYLCASSFDTDTEAFFGQGTRLTVV.